This TCR beta chain was identified during a study of T cell repertoires in cytomegalovirus infection. Each CDR3 protein gets one entry after TCRdb re-called the reads with MiXCR. The sample yields 200,000 to 300,000 distinct CDR3 sequences, around 13% seen once. General study points: Carriers of CMV and the relevant HLA type were discriminated by public TCR beta frequency.

This clonotype showed up just a few times. Antigen: not known. V dropped 8 bases and J dropped 1 base, with 11 bases sitting between them. CDR3 length: 13 amino acids. Germline V gives CDR1 SEHNR, CDR2 FQNEAQ (reference sequence). The sequenced sample was PBMCs. This clonotype was sampled from a human donor in good health (CMV status not recorded). Some clones in this sample may be carry-over from other donors' samples. The chain recombines TRBV7-9 with TRBJ1-1, with D unclear. In DNA form, the CDR3 reads TGTGCCAGCGCGGGAGACGAGAACACTGAAGCTTTCTTT. As protein: CASAGDENTEAFF.